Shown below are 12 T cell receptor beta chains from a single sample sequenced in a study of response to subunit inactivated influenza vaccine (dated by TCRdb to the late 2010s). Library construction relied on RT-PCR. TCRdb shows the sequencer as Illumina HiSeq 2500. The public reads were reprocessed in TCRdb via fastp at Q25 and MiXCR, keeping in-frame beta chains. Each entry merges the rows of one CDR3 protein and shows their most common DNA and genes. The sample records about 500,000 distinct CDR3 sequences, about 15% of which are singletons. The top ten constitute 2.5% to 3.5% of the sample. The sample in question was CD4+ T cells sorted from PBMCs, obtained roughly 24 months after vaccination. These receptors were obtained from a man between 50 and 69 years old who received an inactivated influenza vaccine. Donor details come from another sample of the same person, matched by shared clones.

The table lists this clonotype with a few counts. CDR3 sequence reads: CAWTMGLRGLNTEAFF. As DNA, the CDR3 is TGTGCCTGGACTATGGGGTTGAGAGGCCTGAACACTGAAGCTTTCTTT. The genes are TRBV30 and TRBJ1-1; unclear D gene. CDR3 length: 16 residues. Trimming removed 4 bases at V and 0 bases at J, with 18 bases between. Per germline, CDR1 GTSNPN and CDR2 SVGIG (reference sequence).

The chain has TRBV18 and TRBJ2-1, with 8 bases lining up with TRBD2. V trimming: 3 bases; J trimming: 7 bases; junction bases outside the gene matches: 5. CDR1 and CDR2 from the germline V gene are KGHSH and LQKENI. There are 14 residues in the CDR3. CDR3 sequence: CASSPRGGLNEQFF. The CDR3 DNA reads TGTGCCAGCTCACCCCGGGGGGGCCTTAATGAGCAGTTCTTC.

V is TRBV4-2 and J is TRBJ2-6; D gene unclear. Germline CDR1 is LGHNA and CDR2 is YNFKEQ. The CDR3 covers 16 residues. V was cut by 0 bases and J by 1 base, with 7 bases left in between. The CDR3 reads CASSQDQQSGANVLTF. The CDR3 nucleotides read TGTGCCAGCAGCCAAGATCAACAGTCTGGGGCCAACGTCCTGACTTTC.

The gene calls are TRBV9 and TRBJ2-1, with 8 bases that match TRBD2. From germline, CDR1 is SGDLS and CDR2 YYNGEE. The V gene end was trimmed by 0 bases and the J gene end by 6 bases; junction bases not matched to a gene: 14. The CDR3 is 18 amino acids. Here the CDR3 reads CASSVVGESGSGRNEQFF. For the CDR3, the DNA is TGTGCCAGCAGCGTAGTCGGAGAAAGCGGGAGTGGGCGCAATGAGCAGTTCTTC.

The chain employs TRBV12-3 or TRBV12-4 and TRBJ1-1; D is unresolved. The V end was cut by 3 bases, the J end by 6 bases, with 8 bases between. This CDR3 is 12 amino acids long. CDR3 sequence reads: CASSLERAEAFF. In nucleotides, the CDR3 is TGTGCCAGCAGTTTGGAAAGGGCTGAAGCTTTCTTT.

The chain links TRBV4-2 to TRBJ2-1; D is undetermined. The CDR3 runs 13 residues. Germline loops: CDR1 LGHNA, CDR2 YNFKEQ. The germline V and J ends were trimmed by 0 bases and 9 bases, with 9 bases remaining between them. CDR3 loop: CASSQDWNSEQFF. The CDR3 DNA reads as TGTGCCAGCAGCCAAGATTGGAACAGTGAGCAGTTCTTC.

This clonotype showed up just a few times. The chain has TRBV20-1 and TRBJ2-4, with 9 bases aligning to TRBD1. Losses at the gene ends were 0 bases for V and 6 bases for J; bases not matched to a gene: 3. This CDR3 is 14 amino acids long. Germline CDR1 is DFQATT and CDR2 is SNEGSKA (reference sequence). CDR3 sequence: CSAREYRGLNIQYF. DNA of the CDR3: TGCAGTGCTAGAGAGTACAGGGGGCTAAACATTCAGTACTTC.

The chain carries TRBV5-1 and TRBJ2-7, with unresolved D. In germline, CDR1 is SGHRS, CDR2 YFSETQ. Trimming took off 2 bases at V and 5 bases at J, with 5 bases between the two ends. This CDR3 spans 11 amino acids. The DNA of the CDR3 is TGCGCCAGCAGCTTTTTGGACGAGCAGTACTTC. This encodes CASSFLDEQYF. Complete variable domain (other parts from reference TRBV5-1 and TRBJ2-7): KAGVTQTPRYLIKTRGQQVTLSCSPISGHRSVSWYQQTPGQGLQFLFEYFSETQRNKGNFPGRFSGRQFSNSRSEMNVSTLELGDSALYLCASSFLDEQYFGPGTRLTVT.

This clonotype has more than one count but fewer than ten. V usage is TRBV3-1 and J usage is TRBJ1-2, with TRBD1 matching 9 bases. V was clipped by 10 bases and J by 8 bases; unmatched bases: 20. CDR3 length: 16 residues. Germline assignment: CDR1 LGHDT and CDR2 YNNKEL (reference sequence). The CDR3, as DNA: TGTGCCATCACACGGGACAGGGATCTAGTGCGGGACGGCTACACCTTC. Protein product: CAITRDRDLVRDGYTF.

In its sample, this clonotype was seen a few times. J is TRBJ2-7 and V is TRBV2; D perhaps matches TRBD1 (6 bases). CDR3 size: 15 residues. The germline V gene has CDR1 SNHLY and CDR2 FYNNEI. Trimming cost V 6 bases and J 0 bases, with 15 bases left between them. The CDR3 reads CASRPGTLLSYEQYF. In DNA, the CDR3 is TGTGCCAGCAGACCCGGGACACTTCTCTCCTACGAGCAGTACTTC.

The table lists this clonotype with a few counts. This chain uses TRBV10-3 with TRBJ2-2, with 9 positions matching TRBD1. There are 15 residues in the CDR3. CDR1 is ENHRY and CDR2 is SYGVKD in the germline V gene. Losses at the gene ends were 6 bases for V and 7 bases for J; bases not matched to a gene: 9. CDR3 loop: CAIRSGTGSVGELFF. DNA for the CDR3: TGTGCCATCAGGTCCGGGACAGGGTCTGTCGGGGAGCTGTTTTTT.

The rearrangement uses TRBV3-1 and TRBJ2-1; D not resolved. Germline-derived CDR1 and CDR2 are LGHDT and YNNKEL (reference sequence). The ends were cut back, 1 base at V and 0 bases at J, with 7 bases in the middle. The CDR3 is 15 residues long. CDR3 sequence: CASSQGRLSYNEQFF. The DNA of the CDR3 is TGTGCCAGCAGCCAAGGCAGACTCTCCTACAATGAGCAGTTCTTC.